This is a list of T cell receptor beta chains from one sample in a study of vaccination and CD4 T cells after COVID-19. Their antigen targets remain unknown. TCRdb reanalysed the PCR reads using MiXCR and keeps one entry per CDR3 protein. The table records over 7,500 distinct CDR3 sequences, roughly 60% of them present only once. Sample: CD4+ T cells from blood, cultured in vitro. These receptors all stem from a human donor who had recovered from COVID-19. CDR3s include the opening cysteine and the closing phenylalanine or tryptophan. The D gene is left open where the match is weak. Expanded clones get a size class; other rows say once, few or many, or leave the size out.

v_gene	abundance	d_gene	j_gene	CDR3nt	CDR3aa
TRBV6-1	.	.	TRBJ1-1	TGTGCCAGCAGGGAGGAATTTGACACTGAAGCTTTCTTT	CASREEFDTEAFF
TRBV7-9	.	TRBD1	TRBJ1-1	TGTGCCAGCAGCCGGACGGGTTTGGGACAGGAAACTTTCTTT	CASSRTGLGQETFF
TRBV5-1	.	.	TRBJ1-2	TGCGCCAGCAGCCCTCGTCCGGACAGAAACTATGGCTACACCTTC	CASSPRPDRNYGYTF
TRBV7-2	.	TRBD2	TRBJ2-7	TGTGCCAGCAGCTTAACAAAGCGGGAGGTCGAGCAGTACTTC	CASSLTKREVEQYF
TRBV21-1	once	.	TRBJ2-7	TGTGCCAGCAGCAAAGAAGGGACCCCCTCCTACGAGCAGTACTTC	CASSKEGTPSYEQYF
TRBV5-1	.	TRBD1	TRBJ1-2	TGCGCCAGCAGCTTGGCCTCGACAGGGTTGGTCTATGGCTACACCTTC	CASSLASTGLVYGYTF
TRBV12-3/TRBV12-4	.	TRBD2	TRBJ2-5	TGTGCCAGCAGTACAAGCGGGAGCCTGTACCAAGAGACCCAGTACTTC	CASSTSGSLYQETQYF
TRBV5-1	.	.	TRBJ1-5	TGCGCCAGCAGCTCGGGAGGGGCAGAGCCCCAGCATTTT	CASSSGGAEPQHF
TRBV12-3/TRBV12-4	few	.	TRBJ1-1	TGTGCCAGCAGTTTACGGCAGTTGAACACTGAAGCTTTCTTT	CASSLRQLNTEAFF
TRBV2	.	.	TRBJ2-3	TGTGCCAGCGGGGGCCCTTTCACAGATACGCAGTATTTT	CASGGPFTDTQYF
TRBV10-2	.	.	TRBJ2-5	TGCGCCAGCAGCCAAAGAAGAGAGACCCAGTACTTC	CASSQRRETQYF
TRBV6-2/TRBV6-3	.	.	TRBJ2-7	TGTGCCAGCAGTTACTCGGGCGTCTACGAGCAGTACTTC	CASSYSGVYEQYF
TRBV7-9	.	.	TRBJ1-3	TGTGCCAGCAGCTTTAGCTTCTCTGGAAACACCATATATTTT	CASSFSFSGNTIYF
TRBV19	few	.	TRBJ2-3	TGTGCCAGTAGAGCGCTGGACCGAACACACACAGATACGCAGTATTTT	CASRALDRTHTDTQYF
TRBV15	.	.	TRBJ2-1	TGTGCCACCAGCAGGGCAGGGGACCCCAATGAGCAGTTCTTC	CATSRAGDPNEQFF
TRBV30	.	.	TRBJ1-5	TGTGCCTGGAGTCACAGGGAAAATCAGCCCCAGCATTTT	CAWSHRENQPQHF
TRBV6-1	.	.	TRBJ2-7	TGTGCCAGCAGGGACCCACAGGGTTTCGGGCAGTACTTC	CASRDPQGFGQYF